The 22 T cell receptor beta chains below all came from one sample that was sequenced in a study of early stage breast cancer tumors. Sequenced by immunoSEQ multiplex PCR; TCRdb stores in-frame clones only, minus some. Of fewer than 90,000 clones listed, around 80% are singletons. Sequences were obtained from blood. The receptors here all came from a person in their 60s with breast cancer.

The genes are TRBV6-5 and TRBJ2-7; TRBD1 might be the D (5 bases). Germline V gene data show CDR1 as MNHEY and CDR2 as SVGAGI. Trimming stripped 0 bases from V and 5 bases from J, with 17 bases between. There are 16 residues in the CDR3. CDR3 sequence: CASSYSFETAQHEQYF. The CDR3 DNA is TGTGCCAGCAGTTACTCTTTCGAGACAGCCCAACACGAGCAGTACTTC.

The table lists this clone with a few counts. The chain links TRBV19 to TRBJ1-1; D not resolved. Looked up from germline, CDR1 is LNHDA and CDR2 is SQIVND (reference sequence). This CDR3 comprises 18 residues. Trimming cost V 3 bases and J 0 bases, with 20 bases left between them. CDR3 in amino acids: CASSIPSFFGGVNTEAFF. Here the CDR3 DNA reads TGTGCCAGTAGTATCCCCAGTTTCTTTGGCGGAGTGAACACTGAAGCTTTCTTT.

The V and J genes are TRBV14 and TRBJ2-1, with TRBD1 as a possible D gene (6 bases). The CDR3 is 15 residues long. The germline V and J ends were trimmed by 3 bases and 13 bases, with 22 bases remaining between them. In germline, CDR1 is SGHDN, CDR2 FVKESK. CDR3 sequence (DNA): TGTGCCAGCAGCCAGCAGTCTCTCGGGACAATCAACCAGTTCTTC. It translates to CASSQQSLGTINQFF. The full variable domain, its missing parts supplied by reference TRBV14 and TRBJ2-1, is EAGVTQFPSHSVIEKGQTVTLRCDPISGHDNLYWYRRVMGKEIKFLLHFVKESKQDESGMPNNRFLAERTGGTYSTLKVQPAELEDSGVYFCASSQQSLGTINQFFGPGTRLTVL.

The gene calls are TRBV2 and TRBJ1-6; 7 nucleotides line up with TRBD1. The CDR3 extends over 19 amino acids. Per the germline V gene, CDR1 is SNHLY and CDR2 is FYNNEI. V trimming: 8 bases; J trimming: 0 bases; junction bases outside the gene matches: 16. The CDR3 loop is CASVNTGVLESSYNSPLHF. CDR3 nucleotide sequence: TGTGCCAGCGTGAACACAGGGGTCCTTGAGAGCTCCTATAATTCACCCCTCCACTTT.

CDR3 loop: CASNKAGAGDQETQYF. In DNA form, the CDR3 reads TGTGCCAGCAACAAGGCGGGAGCGGGGGACCAAGAGACCCAGTACTTC. The V call is TRBV5-8, the J call TRBJ2-5; 8 bases are a match to TRBD2. In germline, CDR1 is SGHTS, CDR2 YDEGEE. CDR3 length: 16 amino acids. V dropped 6 bases and J dropped 0; count of bases not matched to a gene: 10.

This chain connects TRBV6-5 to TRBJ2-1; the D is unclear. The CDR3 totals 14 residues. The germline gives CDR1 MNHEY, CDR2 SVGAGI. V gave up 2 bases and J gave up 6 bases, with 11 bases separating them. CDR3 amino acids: CASSYLGFGNEQFF. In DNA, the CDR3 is TGTGCCAGCAGTTACCTAGGGTTTGGCAATGAGCAGTTCTTC.

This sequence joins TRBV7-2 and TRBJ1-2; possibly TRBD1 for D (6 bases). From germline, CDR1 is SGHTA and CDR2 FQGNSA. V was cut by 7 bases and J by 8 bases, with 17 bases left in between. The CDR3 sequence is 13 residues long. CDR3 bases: TGTGCCAGCACCCCTACTAGGGGGGTCGGCTACACCTTC. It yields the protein CASTPTRGVGYTF.

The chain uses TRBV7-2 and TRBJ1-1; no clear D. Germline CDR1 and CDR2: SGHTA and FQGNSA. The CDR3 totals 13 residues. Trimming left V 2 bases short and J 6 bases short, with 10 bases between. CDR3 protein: CASSLMMKAEAFF. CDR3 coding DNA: TGTGCCAGCAGCTTAATGATGAAGGCTGAAGCTTTCTTT.

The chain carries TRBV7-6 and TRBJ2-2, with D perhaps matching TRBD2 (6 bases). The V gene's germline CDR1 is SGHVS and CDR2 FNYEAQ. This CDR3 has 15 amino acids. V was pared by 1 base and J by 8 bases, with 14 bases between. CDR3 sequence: CASSLGTGVTGELFF. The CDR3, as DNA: TGTGCCAGCAGCTTAGGGACGGGAGTAACAGGGGAGCTGTTTTTT.

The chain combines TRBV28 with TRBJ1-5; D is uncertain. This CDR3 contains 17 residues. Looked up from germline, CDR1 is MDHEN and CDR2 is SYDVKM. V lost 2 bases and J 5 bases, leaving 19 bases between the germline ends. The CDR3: CASSLVEATQDYQPQHF. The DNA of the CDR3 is TGTGCCAGCAGTTTAGTAGAGGCGACTCAAGATTATCAGCCCCAGCATTTT.

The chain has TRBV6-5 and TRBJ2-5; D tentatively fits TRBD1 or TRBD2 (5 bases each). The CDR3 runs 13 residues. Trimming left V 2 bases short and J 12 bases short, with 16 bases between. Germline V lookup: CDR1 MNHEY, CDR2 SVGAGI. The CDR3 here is CASSYRGTDGKYF. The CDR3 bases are TGTGCCAGCAGTTACAGAGGGACGGACGGAAAGTACTTC.

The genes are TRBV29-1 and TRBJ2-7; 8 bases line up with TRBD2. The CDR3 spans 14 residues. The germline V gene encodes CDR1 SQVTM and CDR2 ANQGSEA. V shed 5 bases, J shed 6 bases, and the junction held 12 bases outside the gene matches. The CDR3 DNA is TGCAGCGTTCATGCCGGGACTAGTACTTCCGAGCAGTACTTC. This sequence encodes CSVHAGTSTSEQYF.

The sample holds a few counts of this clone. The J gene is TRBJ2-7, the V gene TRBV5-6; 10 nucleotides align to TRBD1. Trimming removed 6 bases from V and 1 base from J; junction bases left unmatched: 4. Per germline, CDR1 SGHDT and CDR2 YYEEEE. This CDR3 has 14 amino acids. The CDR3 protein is CASIDRGQSYEQYF. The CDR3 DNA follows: TGTGCCAGCATCGACAGGGGGCAGTCCTACGAGCAGTACTTC. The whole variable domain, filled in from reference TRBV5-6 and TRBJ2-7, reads DAGVTQSPTHLIKTRGQQVTLRCSPKSGHDTVSWYQQALGQGPQFIFQYYEEEERQRGNFPDRFSGHQFPNYSSELNVNALLLGDSALYLCASIDRGQSYEQYFGPGTRLTVT.

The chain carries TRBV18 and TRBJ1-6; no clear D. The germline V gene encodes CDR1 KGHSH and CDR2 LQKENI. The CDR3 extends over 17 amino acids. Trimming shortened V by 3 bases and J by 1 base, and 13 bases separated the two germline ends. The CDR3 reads CASSPLGFQSYNSPLHF. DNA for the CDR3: TGTGCCAGCTCACCGCTAGGGTTTCAGTCCTATAATTCACCCCTCCACTTT.

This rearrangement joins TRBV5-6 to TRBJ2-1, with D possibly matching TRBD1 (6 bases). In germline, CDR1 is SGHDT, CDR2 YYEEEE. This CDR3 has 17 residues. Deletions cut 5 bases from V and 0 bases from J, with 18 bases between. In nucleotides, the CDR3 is TGTGCCAGCAGAGCCCGAGTAAGGACAGCCTCCTACAATGAGCAGTTCTTC. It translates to CASRARVRTASYNEQFF.

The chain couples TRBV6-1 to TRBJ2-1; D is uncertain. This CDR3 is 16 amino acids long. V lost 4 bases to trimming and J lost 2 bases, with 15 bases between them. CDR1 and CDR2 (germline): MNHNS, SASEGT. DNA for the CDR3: TGTGCCAGCAGTGCGACGGCAGCTACGACCTACAATGAGCAGTTCTTC. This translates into CASSATAATTYNEQFF.

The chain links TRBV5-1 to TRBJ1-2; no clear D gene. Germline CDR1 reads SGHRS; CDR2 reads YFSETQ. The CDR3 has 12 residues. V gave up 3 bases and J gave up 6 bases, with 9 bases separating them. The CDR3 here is CASSSTEDGYTF. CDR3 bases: TGCGCCAGCAGCTCCACCGAGGATGGCTACACCTTC.

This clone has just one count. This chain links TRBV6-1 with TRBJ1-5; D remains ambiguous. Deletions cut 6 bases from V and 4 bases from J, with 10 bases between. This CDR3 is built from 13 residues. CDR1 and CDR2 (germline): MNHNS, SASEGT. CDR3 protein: CASRERENQPQHF. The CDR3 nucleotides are TGTGCCAGCAGGGAAAGGGAGAATCAGCCCCAGCATTTT.

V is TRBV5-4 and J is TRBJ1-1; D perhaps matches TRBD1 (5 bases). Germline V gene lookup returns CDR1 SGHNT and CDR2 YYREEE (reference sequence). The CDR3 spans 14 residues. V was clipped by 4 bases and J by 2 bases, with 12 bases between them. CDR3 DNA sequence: TGTGCCAGCAGCCAGGGACGGGGAAACACTGAAGCTTTCTTT. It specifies CASSQGRGNTEAFF.

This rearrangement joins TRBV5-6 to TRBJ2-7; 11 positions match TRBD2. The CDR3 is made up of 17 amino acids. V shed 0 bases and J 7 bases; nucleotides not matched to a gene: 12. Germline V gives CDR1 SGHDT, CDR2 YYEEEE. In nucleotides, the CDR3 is TGTGCCAGCAGCTTGGATCTAGCGGGAGGAAAGGTGGGGGAGCAGTACTTC. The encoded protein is CASSLDLAGGKVGEQYF.

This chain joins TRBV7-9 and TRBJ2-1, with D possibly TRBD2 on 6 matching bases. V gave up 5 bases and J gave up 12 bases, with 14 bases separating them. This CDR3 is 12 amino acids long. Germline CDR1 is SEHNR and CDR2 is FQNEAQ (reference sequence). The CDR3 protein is CASSPRDSAQFF. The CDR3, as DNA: TGTGCCAGCAGCCCGCGGGACTCGGCGCAGTTCTTC.

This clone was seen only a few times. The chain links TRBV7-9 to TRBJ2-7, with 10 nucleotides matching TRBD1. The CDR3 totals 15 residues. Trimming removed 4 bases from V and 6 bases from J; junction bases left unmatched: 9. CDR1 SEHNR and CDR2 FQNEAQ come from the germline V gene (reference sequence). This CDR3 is CASSSTGTGASEQYF. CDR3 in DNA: TGTGCCAGCAGCTCGACCGGGACAGGGGCGTCCGAGCAGTACTTC. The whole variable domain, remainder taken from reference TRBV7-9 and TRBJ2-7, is DTGVSQNPRHKITKRGQNVTFRCDPISEHNRLYWYRQTLGQGPEFLTYFQNEAQLEKSRLLSDRFSAERPKGSFSTLEIQRTEQGDSAMYLCASSSTGTGASEQYFGPGTRLTVT.